This TCR beta chain was captured in a study of early T cells in non-severe SARS-CoV-2 infection. Study context: Unpaired chains resulted from sequencing bulk RNA of unsorted whole blood. Study-level points and caveats: Matching against VDJdb likely underestimated virus-specific expansions, favoring anti-spike CD8.

cDNA molecules, individually, were tagged with unique molecular identifiers. TCRdb reprocessed the 5' RACE reads via MiXCR and lists one record per CDR3 protein. The sample yields 55,000 to 75,000 distinct CDR3 sequences, 12% seen once. This clonotype appeared a few times. Antigen specificity is unknown. The germline V gene encodes CDR1 SGHAT and CDR2 FQNNGV. The V end lost 2 bases, the J end lost 1 base, and 11 bases lay between the germline ends. The CDR3 length is 15 residues. This chain connects TRBV11-2 to TRBJ1-1; no clear D gene. What was sequenced was whole blood. This clonotype was obtained from an adult who was a healthcare worker with PCR-confirmed SARS-CoV-2 infection or an uninfected control (not recorded which). In DNA form, the CDR3 reads TGTGCCAGCAGCTTATTACACGGGAAGAACACTGAAGCTTTCTTT. This codes for CASSLLHGKNTEAFF.